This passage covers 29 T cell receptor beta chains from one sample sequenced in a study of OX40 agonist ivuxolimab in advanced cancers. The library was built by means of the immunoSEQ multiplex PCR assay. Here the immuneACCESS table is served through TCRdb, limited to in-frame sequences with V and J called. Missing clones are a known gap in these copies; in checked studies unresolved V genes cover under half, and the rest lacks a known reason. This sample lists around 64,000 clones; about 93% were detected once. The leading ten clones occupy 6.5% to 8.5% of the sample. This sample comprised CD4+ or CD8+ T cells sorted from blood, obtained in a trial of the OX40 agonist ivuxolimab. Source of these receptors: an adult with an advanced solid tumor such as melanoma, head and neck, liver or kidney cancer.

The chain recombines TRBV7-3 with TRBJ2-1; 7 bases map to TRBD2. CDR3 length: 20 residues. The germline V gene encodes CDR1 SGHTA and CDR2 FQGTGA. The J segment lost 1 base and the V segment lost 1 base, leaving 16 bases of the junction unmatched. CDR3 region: CASSLMASPGRGESYNEQFF. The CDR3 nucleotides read TGTGCCAGCAGCTTAATGGCCTCCCCGGGACGGGGGGAGTCCTACAATGAGCAGTTCTTC.

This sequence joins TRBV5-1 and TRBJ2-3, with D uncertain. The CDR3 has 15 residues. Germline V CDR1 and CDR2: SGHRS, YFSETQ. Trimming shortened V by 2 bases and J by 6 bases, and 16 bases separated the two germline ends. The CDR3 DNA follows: TGCGCCAGCAGCTTTGTGGATATCGCAGAGGATACGCAGTATTTT. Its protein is CASSFVDIAEDTQYF.

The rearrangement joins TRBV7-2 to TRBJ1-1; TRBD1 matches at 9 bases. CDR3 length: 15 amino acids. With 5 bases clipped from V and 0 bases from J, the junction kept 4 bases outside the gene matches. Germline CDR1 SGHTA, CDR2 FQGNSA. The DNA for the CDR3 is TGTGCCAGCAGCCTGTGGACAGGGGTGAACACTGAAGCTTTCTTT. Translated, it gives CASSLWTGVNTEAFF. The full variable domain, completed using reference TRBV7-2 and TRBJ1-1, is GAGVSQSPSNKVTEKGKDVELRCDPISGHTALYWYRQSLGQGLEFLIYFQGNSAPDKSGLPSDRFSAERTGGSVSTLTIQRTQQEDSAVYLCASSLWTGVNTEAFFGQGTRLTVV.

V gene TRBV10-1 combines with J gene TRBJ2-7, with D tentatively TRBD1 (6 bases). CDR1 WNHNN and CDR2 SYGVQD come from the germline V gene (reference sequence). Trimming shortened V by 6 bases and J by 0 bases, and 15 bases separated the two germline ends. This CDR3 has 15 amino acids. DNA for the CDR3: TGCGCCAGCAGCGCCCGGACAGAAACCTCCTACGAGCAGTACTTC. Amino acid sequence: CASSARTETSYEQYF.

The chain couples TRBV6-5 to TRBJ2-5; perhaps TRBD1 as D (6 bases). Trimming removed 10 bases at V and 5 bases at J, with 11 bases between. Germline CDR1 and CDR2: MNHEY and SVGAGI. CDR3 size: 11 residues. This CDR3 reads CATRGSETQYF. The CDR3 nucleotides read TGTGCCACCAGGGGTAGCGAGACCCAGTACTTC.

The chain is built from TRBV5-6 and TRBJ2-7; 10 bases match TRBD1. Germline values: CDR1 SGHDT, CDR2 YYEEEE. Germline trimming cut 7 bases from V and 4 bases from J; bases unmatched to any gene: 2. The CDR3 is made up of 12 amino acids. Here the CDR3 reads CASWDRGYEQYF. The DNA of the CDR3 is TGTGCCAGCTGGGACAGGGGTTACGAGCAGTACTTC.

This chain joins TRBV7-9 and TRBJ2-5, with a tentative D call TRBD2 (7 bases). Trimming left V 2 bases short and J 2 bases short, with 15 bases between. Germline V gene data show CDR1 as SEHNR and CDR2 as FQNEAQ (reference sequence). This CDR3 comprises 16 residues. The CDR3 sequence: CASSLITGGPQETQYF. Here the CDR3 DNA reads TGTGCCAGCAGCTTAATAACGGGGGGCCCTCAAGAGACCCAGTACTTC.

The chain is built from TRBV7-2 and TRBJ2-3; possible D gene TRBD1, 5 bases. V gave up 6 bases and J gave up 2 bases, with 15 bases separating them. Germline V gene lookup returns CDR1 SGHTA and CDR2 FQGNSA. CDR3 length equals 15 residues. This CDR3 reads CASSHTGWNTDTQYF. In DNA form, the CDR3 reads TGTGCCAGCAGTCACACAGGTTGGAACACAGATACGCAGTATTTT.

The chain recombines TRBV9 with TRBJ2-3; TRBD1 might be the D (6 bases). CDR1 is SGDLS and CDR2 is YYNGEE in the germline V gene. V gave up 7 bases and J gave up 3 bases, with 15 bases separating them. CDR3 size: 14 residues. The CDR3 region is CASHPLGATDTQYF. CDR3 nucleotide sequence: TGTGCCAGCCATCCCCTGGGGGCAACAGATACGCAGTATTTT.

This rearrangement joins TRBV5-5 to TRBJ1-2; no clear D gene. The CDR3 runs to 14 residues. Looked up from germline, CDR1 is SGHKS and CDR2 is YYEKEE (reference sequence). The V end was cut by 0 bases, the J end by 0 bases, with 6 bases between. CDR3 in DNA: TGTGCCAGCAGCTTGGTCAAGACTAACTATGGCTACACCTTC. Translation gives CASSLVKTNYGYTF.

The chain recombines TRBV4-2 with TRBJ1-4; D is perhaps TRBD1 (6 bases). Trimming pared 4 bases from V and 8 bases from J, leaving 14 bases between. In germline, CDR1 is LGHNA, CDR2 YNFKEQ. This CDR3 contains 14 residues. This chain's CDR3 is CASSLGTPGEKLFF. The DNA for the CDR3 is TGTGCCAGCAGCCTTGGGACACCGGGGGAAAAACTGTTTTTT.

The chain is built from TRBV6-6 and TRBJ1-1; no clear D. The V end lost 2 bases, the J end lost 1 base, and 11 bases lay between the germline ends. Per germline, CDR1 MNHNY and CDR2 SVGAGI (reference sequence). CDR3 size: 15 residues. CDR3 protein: CASSYATEGNTEAFF. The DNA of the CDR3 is TGTGCCAGCAGTTACGCCACCGAGGGGAACACTGAAGCTTTCTTT.

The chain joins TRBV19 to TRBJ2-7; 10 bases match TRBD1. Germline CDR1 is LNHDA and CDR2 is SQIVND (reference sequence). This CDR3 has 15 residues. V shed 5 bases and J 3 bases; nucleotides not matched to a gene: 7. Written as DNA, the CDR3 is TGTGCCAGTAGTGACAGGGGGCGAAAGGTCTACGAGCAGTACTTC. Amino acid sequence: CASSDRGRKVYEQYF.

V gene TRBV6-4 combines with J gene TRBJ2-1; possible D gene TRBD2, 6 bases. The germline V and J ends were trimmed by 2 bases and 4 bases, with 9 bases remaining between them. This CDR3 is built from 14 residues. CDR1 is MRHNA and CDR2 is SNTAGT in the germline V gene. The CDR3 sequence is CASSDGGAYNEQFF. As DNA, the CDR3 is TGTGCCAGCAGTGACGGCGGGGCTTACAATGAGCAGTTCTTC.

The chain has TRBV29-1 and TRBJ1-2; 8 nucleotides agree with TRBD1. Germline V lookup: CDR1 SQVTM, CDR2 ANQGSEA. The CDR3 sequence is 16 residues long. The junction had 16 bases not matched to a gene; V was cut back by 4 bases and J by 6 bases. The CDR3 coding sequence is TGCAGCGTTGCGTTTGGGGGACAGGAGTATTCAAATGGCTACACCTTC. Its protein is CSVAFGGQEYSNGYTF.

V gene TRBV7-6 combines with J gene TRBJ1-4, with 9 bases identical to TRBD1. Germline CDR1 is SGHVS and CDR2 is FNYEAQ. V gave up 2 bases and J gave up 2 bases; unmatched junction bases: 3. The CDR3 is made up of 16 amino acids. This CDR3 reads CASSLPQGATNEKLFF. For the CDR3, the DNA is TGTGCCAGCAGCTTACCACAGGGGGCCACTAATGAAAAACTGTTTTTT.

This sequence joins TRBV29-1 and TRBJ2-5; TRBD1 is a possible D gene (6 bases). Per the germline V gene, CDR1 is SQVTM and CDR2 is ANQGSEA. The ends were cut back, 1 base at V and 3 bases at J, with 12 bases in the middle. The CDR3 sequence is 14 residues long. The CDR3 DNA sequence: TGCAGCGTTGAAGCTGGGCCAGGGGAAGAGACCCAGTACTTC. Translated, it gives CSVEAGPGEETQYF.

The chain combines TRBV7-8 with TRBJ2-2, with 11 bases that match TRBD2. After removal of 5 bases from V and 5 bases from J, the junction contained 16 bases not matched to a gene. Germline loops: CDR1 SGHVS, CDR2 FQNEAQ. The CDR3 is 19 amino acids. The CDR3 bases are TGTGCCAGCAGCGCCCCGCGACAGGGACCTAGCGGGGGGACCGGGGAGCTGTTTTTT. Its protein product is CASSAPRQGPSGGTGELFF.

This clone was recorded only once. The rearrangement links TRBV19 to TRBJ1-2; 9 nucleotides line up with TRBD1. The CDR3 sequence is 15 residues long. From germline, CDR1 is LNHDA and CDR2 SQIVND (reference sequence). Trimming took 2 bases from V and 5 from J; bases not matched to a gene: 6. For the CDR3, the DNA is TGTGCCAGTAGTATACCTGGACAGGGGAAATATGGCTACACCTTC. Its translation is CASSIPGQGKYGYTF.

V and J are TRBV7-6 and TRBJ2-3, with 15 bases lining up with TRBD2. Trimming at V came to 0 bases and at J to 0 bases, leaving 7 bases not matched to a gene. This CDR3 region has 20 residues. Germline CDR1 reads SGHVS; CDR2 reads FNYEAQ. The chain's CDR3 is CASSLARTSGGEGSTDTQYF. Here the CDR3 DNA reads TGTGCCAGCAGCTTAGCGAGGACTAGCGGGGGGGAAGGCAGCACAGATACGCAGTATTTT.

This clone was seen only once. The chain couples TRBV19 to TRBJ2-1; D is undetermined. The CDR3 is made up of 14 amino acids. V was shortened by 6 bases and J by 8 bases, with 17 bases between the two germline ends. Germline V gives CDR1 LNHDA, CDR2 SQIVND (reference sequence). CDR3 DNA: TGTGCCAGTAGCCTTCTTTCCGGTCAGGATGAGCAGTTCTTC. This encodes CASSLLSGQDEQFF.

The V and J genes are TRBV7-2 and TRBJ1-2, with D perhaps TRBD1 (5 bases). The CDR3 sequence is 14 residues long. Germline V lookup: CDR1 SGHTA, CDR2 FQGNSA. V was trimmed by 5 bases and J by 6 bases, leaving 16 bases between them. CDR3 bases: TGTGCCAGCAGCACCCCTGGGGGTCTCGATGGCTACACCTTC. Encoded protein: CASSTPGGLDGYTF. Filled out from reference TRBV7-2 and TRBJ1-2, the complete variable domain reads GAGVSQSPSNKVTEKGKDVELRCDPISGHTALYWYRQSLGQGLEFLIYFQGNSAPDKSGLPSDRFSAERTGGSVSTLTIQRTQQEDSAVYLCASSTPGGLDGYTFGSGTRLTVV.

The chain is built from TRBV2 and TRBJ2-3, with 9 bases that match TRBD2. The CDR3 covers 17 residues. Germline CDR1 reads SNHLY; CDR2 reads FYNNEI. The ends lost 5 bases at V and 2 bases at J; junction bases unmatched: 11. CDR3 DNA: TGTGCCAGCAGTCCTGCGGGTAGCGGGAGTTTCACAGATACGCAGTATTTT. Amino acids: CASSPAGSGSFTDTQYF.

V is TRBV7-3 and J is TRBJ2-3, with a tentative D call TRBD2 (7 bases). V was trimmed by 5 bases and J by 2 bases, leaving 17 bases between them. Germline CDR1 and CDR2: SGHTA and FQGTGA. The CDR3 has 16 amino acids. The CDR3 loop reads CASSIGAGANTDTQYF. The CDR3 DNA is TGTGCCAGCAGCATAGGTGCGGGGGCTAACACAGATACGCAGTATTTT.

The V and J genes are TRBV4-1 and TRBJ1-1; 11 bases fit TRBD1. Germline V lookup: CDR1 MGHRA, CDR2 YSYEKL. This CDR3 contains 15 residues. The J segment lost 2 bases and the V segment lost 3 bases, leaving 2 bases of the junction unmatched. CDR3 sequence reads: CASSQGQGGNTEAFF. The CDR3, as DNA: TGCGCCAGCAGCCAGGGACAGGGGGGAAACACTGAAGCTTTCTTT.

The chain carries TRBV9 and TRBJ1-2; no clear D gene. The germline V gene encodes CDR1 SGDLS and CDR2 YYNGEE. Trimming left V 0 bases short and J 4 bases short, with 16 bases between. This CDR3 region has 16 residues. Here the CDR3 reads CASSVVPPSGSYGYTF. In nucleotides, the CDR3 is TGTGCCAGCAGCGTAGTTCCCCCGAGTGGTAGCTATGGCTACACCTTC. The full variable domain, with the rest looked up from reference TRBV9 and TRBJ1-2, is DSGVTQTPKHLITATGQRVTLRCSPRSGDLSVYWYQQSLDQGLQFLIQYYNGEERAKGNILERFSAQQFPDLHSELNLSSLELGDSALYFCASSVVPPSGSYGYTFGSGTRLTVV.

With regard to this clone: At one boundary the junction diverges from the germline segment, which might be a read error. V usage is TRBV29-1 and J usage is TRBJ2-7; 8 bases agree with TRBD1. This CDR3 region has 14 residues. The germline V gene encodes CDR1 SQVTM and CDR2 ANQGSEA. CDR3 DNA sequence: TGCAGCGTGGAAGGGACAGGCATCACCTACGAGCAGTACTTC. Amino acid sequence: CSVEGTGITYEQYF.

The CDR3 reads CASSTFSGGAFEQYF. The DNA for the CDR3 is TGTGCCAGCAGCACATTTAGCGGGGGGGCCTTCGAGCAGTACTTC. The chain has TRBV7-9 and TRBJ2-7; 11 nucleotides agree with TRBD2. V lost 5 bases and J lost 6; bases outside the gene matches: 9. The CDR3 has 15 amino acids. Germline values: CDR1 SEHNR, CDR2 FQNEAQ (reference sequence).

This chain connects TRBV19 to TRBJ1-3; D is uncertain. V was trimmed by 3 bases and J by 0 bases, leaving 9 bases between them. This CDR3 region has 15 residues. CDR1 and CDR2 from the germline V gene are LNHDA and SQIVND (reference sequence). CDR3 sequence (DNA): TGTGCCAGTAGTATCACTACTGGCTCTGGAAACACCATATATTTT. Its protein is CASSITTGSGNTIYF.